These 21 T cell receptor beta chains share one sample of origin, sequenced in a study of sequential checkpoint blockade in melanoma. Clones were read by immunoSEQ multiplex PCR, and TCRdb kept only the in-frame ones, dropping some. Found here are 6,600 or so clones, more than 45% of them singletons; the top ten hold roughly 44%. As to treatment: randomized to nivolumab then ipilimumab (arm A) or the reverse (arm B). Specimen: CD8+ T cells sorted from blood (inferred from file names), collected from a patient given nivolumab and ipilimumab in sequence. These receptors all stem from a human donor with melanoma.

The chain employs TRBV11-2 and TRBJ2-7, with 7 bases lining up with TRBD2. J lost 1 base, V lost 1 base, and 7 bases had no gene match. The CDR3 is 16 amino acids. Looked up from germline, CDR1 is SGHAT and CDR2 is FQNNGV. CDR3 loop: CASSLGGSGRSYEQYF. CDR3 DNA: TGTGCCAGCAGCTTAGGTGGCTCCGGGAGGTCCTACGAGCAGTACTTC.

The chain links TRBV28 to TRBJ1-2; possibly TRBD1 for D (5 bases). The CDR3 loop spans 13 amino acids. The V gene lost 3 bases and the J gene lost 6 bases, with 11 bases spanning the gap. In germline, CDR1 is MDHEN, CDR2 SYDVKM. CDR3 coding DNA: TGTGCCAGCAGTTTGAGGCAGGGTGATGGCTACACCTTC. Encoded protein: CASSLRQGDGYTF.

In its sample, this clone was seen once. The CDR3 region has the DNA TGTGCCATCAGTGAGAGGGACAGGGGTCGAGAGCAGTACTTC. Translating it yields CAISERDRGREQYF. The chain recombines TRBV10-3 with TRBJ2-7; 10 bases align to TRBD1. The ends lost 2 bases at V and 7 bases at J; junction bases unmatched: 5. The CDR3 is made up of 14 amino acids. Looked up from germline, CDR1 is ENHRY and CDR2 is SYGVKD.

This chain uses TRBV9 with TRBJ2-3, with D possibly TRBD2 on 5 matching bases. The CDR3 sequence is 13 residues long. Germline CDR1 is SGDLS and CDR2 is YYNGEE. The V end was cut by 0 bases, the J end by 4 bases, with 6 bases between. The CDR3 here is CASSVDGADTQYF. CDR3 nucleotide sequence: TGTGCCAGCAGCGTAGACGGGGCAGATACGCAGTATTTT.

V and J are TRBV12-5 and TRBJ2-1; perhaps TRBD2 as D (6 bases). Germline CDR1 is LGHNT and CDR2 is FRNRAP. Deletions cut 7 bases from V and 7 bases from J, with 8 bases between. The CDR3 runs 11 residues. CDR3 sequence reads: CASAEGNEQFF. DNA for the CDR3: TGTGCTAGTGCGGAGGGGAATGAGCAGTTCTTC.

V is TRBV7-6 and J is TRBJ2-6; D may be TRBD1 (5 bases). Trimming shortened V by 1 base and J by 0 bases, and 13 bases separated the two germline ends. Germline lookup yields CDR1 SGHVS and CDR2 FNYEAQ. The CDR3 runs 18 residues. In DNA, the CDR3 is TGTGCCAGCAGCTTAGATCTTCAGGGATCCTCTGGGGCCAACGTCCTGACTTTC. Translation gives CASSLDLQGSSGANVLTF.

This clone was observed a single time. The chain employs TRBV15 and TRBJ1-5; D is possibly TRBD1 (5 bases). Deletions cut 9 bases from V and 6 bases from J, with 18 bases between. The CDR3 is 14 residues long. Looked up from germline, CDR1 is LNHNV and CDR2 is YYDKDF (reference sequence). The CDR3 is CATQPPGGSQPQHF. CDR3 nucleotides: TGTGCCACTCAACCCCCCGGGGGGAGTCAGCCCCAGCATTTT.

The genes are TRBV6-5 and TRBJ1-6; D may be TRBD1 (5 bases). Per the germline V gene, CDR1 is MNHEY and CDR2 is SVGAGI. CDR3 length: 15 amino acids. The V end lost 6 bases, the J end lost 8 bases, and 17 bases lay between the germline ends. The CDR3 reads CASRITSRADSPLHF. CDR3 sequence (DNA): TGTGCCAGCAGAATTACTTCCAGGGCAGATTCACCCCTCCACTTT.

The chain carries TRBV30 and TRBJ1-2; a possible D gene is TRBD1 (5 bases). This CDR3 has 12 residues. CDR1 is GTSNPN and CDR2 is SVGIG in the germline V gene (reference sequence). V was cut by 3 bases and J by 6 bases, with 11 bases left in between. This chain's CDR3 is CAWRGGSHGYTF. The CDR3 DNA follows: TGTGCCTGGAGGGGGGGATCACATGGCTACACCTTC.

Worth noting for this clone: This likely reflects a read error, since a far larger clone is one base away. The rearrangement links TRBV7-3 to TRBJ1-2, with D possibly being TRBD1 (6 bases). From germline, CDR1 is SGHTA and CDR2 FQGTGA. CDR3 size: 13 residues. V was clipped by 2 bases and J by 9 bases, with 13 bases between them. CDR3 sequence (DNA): TGTGCCAGCAGCTTAGGGGGCACGGATCGCTACACCTTC. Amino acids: CASSLGGTDRYTF.

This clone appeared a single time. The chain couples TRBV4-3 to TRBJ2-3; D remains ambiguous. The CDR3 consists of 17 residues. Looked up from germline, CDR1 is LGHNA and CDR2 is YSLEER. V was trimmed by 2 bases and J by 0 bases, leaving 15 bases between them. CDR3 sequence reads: CASSQSARLASTDTQYF. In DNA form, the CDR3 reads TGCGCCAGCAGCCAATCGGCCAGACTTGCTAGCACAGATACGCAGTATTTT.

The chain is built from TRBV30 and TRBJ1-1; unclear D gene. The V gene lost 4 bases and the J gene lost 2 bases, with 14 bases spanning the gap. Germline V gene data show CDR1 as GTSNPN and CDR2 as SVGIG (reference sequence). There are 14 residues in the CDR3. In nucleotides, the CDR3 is TGTGCCTGGACTGTCGGCGGCCCTAACACTGAAGCTTTCTTT. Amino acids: CAWTVGGPNTEAFF.

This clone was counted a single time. The DNA of the CDR3 is TGCAGTGCTAGAGGGCGACAGGGTCACTACTTC. Amino acids: CSARGRQGHYF. This rearrangement joins TRBV20-1 to TRBJ2-5, with 7 bases identical to TRBD1. Germline CDR1 is DFQATT and CDR2 is SNEGSKA (reference sequence). After removal of 1 base from V and 14 bases from J, the junction contained 7 bases not matched to a gene. This CDR3 is 11 amino acids long.

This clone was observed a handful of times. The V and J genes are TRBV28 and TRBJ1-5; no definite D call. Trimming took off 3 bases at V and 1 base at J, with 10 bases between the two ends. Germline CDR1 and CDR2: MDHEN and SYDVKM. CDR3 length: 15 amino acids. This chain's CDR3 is CASSFFPESNQPQHF. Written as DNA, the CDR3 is TGTGCCAGCAGTTTTTTCCCCGAGAGCAATCAGCCCCAGCATTTT.

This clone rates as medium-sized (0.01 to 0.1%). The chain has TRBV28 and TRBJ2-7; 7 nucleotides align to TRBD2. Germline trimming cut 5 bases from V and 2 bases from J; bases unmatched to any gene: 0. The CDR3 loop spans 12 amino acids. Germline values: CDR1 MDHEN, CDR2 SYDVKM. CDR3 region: CASSGGAYEQYF. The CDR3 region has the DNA TGTGCCAGCAGTGGGGGGGCCTACGAGCAGTACTTC.

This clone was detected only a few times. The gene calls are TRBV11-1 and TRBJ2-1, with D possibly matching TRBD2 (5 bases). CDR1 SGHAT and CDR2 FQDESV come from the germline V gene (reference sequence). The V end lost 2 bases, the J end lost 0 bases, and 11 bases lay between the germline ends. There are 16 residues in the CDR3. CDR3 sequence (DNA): TGTGCCAGCAGCTTAATTGGGGAGAGCTCCTACAATGAGCAGTTCTTC. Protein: CASSLIGESSYNEQFF.

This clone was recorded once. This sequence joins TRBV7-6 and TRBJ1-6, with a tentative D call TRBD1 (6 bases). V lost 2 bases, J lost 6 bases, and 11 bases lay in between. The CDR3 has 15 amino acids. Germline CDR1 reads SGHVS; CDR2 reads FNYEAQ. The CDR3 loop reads CASSLTGPVNSPLHF. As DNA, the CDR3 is TGTGCCAGCAGCTTAACAGGGCCTGTTAATTCACCCCTCCACTTT.

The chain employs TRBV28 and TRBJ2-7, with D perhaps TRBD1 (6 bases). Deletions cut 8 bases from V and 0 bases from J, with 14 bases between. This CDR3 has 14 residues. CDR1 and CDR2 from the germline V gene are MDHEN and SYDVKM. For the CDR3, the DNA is TGTGCCAGCTCAACTCGACAGGTCTCCTACGAGCAGTACTTC. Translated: CASSTRQVSYEQYF.

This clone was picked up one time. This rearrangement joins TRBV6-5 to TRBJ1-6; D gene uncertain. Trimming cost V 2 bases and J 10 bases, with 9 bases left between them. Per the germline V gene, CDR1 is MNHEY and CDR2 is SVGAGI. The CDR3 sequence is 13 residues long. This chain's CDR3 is CASSYTLGSPLHF. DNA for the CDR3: TGTGCCAGCAGTTACACTCTCGGGTCACCCCTCCACTTT.

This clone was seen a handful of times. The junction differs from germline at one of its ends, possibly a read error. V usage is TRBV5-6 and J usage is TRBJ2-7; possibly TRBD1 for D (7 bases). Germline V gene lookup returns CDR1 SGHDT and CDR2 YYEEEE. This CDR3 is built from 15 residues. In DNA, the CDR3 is TGCGCCAGCAGCCAAGAGCCAGGGGGGACCTACGAGCAGTACTTC. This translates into CASSQEPGGTYEQYF.

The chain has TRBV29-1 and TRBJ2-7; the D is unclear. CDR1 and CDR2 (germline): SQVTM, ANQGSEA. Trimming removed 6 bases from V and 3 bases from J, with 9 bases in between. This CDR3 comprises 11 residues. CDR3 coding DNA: TGCAGCGTGGCGGCCAACTACGAGCAGTACTTC. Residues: CSVAANYEQYF.